Listed below are T cell receptor beta chains from one sample, sequenced in a study of PD-L1 blockade in urothelial cancer. Sequencing used immunoSEQ multiplex PCR; TCRdb keeps in-frame clones, though not all of them. The sample gives 29,000 or so clones, around 87% of which show up once; less than 4% is in the top ten. The input for sequencing was PBMCs, taken around atezolizumab (anti-PD-L1) treatment. Every receptor here comes from a man aged 50-59 years with urothelial cancer. CDR3s include the opening cysteine and the closing phenylalanine or tryptophan. A D gene is named only where the DNA matches it firmly. The listing skips clone size in some rows; elsewhere it reads once, few, many or a size class.

v_call	d_call	clone_size	j_call	cdr3_length	cdr3_nt	cdr3_aa
TRBV19	TRBD1	-	TRBJ2-3	15	TGTGCCAGTAGTATCGACAGGGTGAGCACAGATACGCAGTATTTT	CASSIDRVSTDTQYF
TRBV11-2	TRBD1	-	TRBJ1-5	13	TGTGCCAGCAGCGGGGACAGGGGAGGGCCCCAGCATTTT	CASSGDRGGPQHF
TRBV5-1	TRBD2	-	TRBJ2-3	15	TGCGCCAGCAGCTTGGAGGCGGGAGCGACAGATACGCAGTATTTT	CASSLEAGATDTQYF
TRBV27	TRBD2	-	TRBJ2-7	16	TGTGCCAGCAGTGTCCGCGGGACTAGCGGGAGTTACGAGCAGTACTTC	CASSVRGTSGSYEQYF
TRBV12-5	TRBD2	-	TRBJ2-5	21	TGTGCTAGTGGTTTGGTAATTTTGGGGTTGGCGGGAGGTGAGCGCCAAGAGACCCAGTACTTC	CASGLVILGLAGGERQETQYF
TRBV7-9	TRBD1	-	TRBJ2-7	16	TGTGCCAGCAGCCCACGACAGGGGGACTCGCCCTACGAGCAGTACTTC	CASSPRQGDSPYEQYF
TRBV7-7	TRBD2	-	TRBJ2-2	14	TGTGCTAGCACGCGGGGGGTCGATACCGGGGAGCTGTTTTTT	CASTRGVDTGELFF
TRBV27	TRBD2	-	TRBJ2-5	16	TGTGCCAGCAGTTTTCTAGCTAGCGGGGTTTGGGGGACCCAGTACTTC	CASSFLASGVWGTQYF
TRBV2	TRBD2	-	TRBJ2-7	15	TGTGCCAGCAGTGACGGGAGGCGGGGGGCCTACGAGCAGTACTTC	CASSDGRRGAYEQYF
TRBV12-5	-	-	TRBJ2-7	13	TGTGCTAGTGTCCGAGACAGGACCTACGAGCAGTACTTC	CASVRDRTYEQYF
TRBV9	TRBD1	-	TRBJ2-2	15	TGTGCCAGCAGCGCGGGACAGGGTTCCACCGGGGAGCTGTTTTTT	CASSAGQGSTGELFF
TRBV20-1	-	-	TRBJ2-5	11	TGCAGTGCCAGGGTCCAAGAGACCCAGTACTTC	CSARVQETQYF
TRBV18	TRBD1	-	TRBJ1-1	16	TGTGCCAGCTCACCACTGCCGGGACAGAAGAACACTGAAGCTTTCTTT	CASSPLPGQKNTEAFF
TRBV12-5	TRBD1	-	TRBJ1-5	15	TGTGCTAGTGGTTCGCGACAGGGGCGAGAGCAGCCCCAGCATTTT	CASGSRQGREQPQHF
TRBV6-1	TRBD1	-	TRBJ1-2	18	TGTGCCAGCAGTGAAATCCCCGGGACAGGCTCCTTTGGCTATGGCTACACCTTC	CASSEIPGTGSFGYGYTF
TRBV6-4	TRBD2	-	TRBJ2-1	15	TGTGCCAGCAGTACAGAAAGCGGGGGGTCCTGGGAGCAGTTCTTC	CASSTESGGSWEQFF
TRBV6-1	TRBD1	-	TRBJ2-7	13	TGTGCCAGCAGTAACCGGGACAGGGTCGAGCAGTACTTC	CASSNRDRVEQYF
TRBV21-1	-	-	TRBJ2-4	16	TGTGCCAGCAGCAAACGCCAGGGGAAAGCCAAAAACATTCAGTACTTC	CASSKRQGKAKNIQYF
TRBV19	-	-	TRBJ2-2	14	TGTGCCAGTAGTATTTCAGGTGGCACCGGGGAGCTGTTTTTT	CASSISGGTGELFF
TRBV2	-	once	TRBJ1-4	11	TGTGCCAGCTGGTTTCGGGAAAAACTGTTTTTT	CASWFREKLFF
TRBV6-6	TRBD1	-	TRBJ2-7	15	TGTGCCAGCAGTCCCCGTCAGGGGGCGGCGTACGAGCAGTACTTC	CASSPRQGAAYEQYF
TRBV6-6	TRBD1	-	TRBJ2-7	15	TGTGCCAGCAGTCGATCCGGGACAGGGGGCCTCGAGCAGTACTTC	CASSRSGTGGLEQYF
TRBV21-1	-	-	TRBJ2-6	19	TGTGCCAGCAGCAGTCTAGGCGCCCTCAACCACTCTGGGGCCAACGTCCTGACTTTC	CASSSLGALNHSGANVLTF
TRBV29-1	TRBD1	-	TRBJ1-6	13	TGCAGCGTGAGGACAGGTGGCAATTCACCCCTCCACTTT	CSVRTGGNSPLHF
TRBV18	TRBD1	-	TRBJ1-2	15	TGTGCCAGCTCACGAAATCCGGGACAGGTCTATGGCTACACCTTC	CASSRNPGQVYGYTF
TRBV15	-	-	TRBJ1-1	15	TGTGCCACCAGCAGACTCACAGGAATGAACACTGAAGCTTTCTTT	CATSRLTGMNTEAFF
TRBV25-1	TRBD2	-	TRBJ2-1	15	TGTGCCAGCAGTGGGTATAGCGGGGGGTCTGGTGAGCAGTTCTTC	CASSGYSGGSGEQFF
TRBV11-2	-	-	TRBJ1-1	14	TGTGCCAGCAGCTTAGTGGGACAACCCACTGAAGCTTTCTTT	CASSLVGQPTEAFF
TRBV19	TRBD1	-	TRBJ2-4	18	TGTGCCAGTAGCCTCAGGGGGCCAAAGACGGTAGCCAAAAACATTCAGTACTTC	CASSLRGPKTVAKNIQYF
TRBV30	TRBD2	-	TRBJ2-5	19	TGTGCCTGGAGTGGGGGACTAGTAGCTCCGGGCTCTGCGAAAGAGACCCAGTACTTC	CAWSGGLVAPGSAKETQYF
TRBV7-2	TRBD2	-	TRBJ2-1	15	TGTGCCAGCAGTCATCTAGCGGGAGGGCCAGGGGAGCAGTTCTTC	CASSHLAGGPGEQFF
TRBV5-1	-	few	TRBJ2-5	12	TGCGCCAGCAGCGAACCACGGGAGACCCAGTACTTC	CASSEPRETQYF
TRBV19	TRBD2	-	TRBJ2-1	16	TGTGCCAGTAGTACCGGACTAGCGGGAGGGAACAATGAGCAGTTCTTC	CASSTGLAGGNNEQFF
TRBV11-3	TRBD1	-	TRBJ2-3	14	TGTGCCAGCAGCCTAGGACAGGATGGGGATACGCAGTATTTT	CASSLGQDGDTQYF
TRBV5-1	TRBD1	-	TRBJ2-6	17	TGCGCCAGCAGCCCGGCCTGGCAGGGGGCTGGGGCCAACGTCCTGACTTTC	CASSPAWQGAGANVLTF
TRBV19	TRBD1	-	TRBJ1-5	13	TGTGCCAGTGACAGGGGGAGCAATCAGCCCCAGCATTTT	CASDRGSNQPQHF
TRBV5-4	-	-	TRBJ2-3	15	TGTGCCAGCAGCTTGGACAGGAGTTCCACAGATACGCAGTATTTT	CASSLDRSSTDTQYF
TRBV9	TRBD2	-	TRBJ2-7	14	TGTGCCAGCGTGGCCGGGGGGAGCTACTACGAGCAGTACTTC	CASVAGGSYYEQYF
TRBV27	TRBD1	-	TRBJ2-2	15	TGTGCCAGCAGACCCCGACAGGGACACACCGGGGAGCTGTTTTTT	CASRPRQGHTGELFF
TRBV5-4	-	-	TRBJ2-3	15	TGTGCCAGCAGCTCGGGGGACCGTCGCACAGATACGCAGTATTTT	CASSSGDRRTDTQYF
TRBV5-4	-	-	TRBJ2-7	15	TGTGCCAGCAGCCCAATAAGGGAGTCTGTGGACGAGCAGTACTTC	CASSPIRESVDEQYF
TRBV11-3	-	-	TRBJ2-3	15	TGTGCCAGCAGCTCCCGGGGTACAAGCACAGATACGCAGTATTTT	CASSSRGTSTDTQYF
TRBV6-6	-	-	TRBJ2-1	12	TGTGCCAGCAGTGCGCTGGTCAATGAGCAGTTCTTC	CASSALVNEQFF
TRBV30	TRBD2	-	TRBJ2-7	14	TGTGCCTGGAGTGTAGGCGGGAGGTCCTACGAGCAGTACTTC	CAWSVGGRSYEQYF
TRBV21-1	-	-	TRBJ2-3	18	TGTGCCAGCAGCAAAGGGTTGGGGAGGGCAATTAGCACAGATACGCAGTATTTT	CASSKGLGRAISTDTQYF
TRBV14	TRBD1	-	TRBJ1-1	17	TGTGCCAGCAGCCAACCCGTCACAGGGGGAGTAATCACTGAAGCTTTCTTT	CASSQPVTGGVITEAFF
TRBV5-1	-	-	TRBJ2-7	20	TGCGCCAGCAGCGCGTACCCGGGGTTGCAGGCCGGGCAGGGGATCGCCGGGCAGTACTTC	CASSAYPGLQAGQGIAGQYF
TRBV18	TRBD2	-	TRBJ2-1	16	TGTGCCAGCTCGCGACTAGCGGGGAGCTCCTACAATGAGCAGTTCTTC	CASSRLAGSSYNEQFF
TRBV5-1	-	-	TRBJ1-3	12	TGCGCCAGCAGCCAGACTGGAAACACCATATATTTT	CASSQTGNTIYF
TRBV11-3	-	once	TRBJ2-3	14	TGTGCCAGCAGCCCGTGGACTAGCACAGATACGCAGTATTTT	CASSPWTSTDTQYF
TRBV10-1	-	-	TRBJ2-2	15	TGCGCCAGCAGTGGGGCAGGGAATCCGTACGGGGAGCTGTTTTTT	CASSGAGNPYGELFF